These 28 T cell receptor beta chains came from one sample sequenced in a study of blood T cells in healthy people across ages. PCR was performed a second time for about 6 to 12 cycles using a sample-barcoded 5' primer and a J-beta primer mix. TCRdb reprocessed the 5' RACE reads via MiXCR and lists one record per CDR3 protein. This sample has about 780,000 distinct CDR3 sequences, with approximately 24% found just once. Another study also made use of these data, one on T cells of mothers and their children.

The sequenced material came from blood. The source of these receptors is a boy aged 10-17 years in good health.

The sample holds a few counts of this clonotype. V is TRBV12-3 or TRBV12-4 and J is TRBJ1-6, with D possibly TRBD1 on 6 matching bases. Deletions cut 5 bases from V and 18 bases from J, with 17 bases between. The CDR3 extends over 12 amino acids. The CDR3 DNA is TGTGCCAGCAGTGTCACAGGGACGGGTCACCACTTT. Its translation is CASSVTGTGHHF.

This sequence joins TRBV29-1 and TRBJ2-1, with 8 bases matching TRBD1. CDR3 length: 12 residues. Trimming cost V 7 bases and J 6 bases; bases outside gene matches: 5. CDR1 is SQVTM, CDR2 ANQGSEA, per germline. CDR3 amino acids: CSGGQGFNEQFF. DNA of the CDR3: TGCAGCGGTGGACAGGGTTTCAATGAGCAGTTCTTC.

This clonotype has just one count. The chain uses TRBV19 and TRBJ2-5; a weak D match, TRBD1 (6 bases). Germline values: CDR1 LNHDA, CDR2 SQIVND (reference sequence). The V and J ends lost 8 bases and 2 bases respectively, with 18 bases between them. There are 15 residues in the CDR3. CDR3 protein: CASGVSWGPQETQYF. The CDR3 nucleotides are TGTGCCAGTGGAGTGTCATGGGGGCCTCAAGAGACCCAGTACTTC.

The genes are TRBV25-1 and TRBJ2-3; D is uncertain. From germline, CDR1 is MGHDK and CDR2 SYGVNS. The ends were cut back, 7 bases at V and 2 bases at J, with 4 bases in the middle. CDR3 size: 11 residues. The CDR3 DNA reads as TGTGCCAGCATATACACAGATACGCAGTATTTT. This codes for CASIYTDTQYF.

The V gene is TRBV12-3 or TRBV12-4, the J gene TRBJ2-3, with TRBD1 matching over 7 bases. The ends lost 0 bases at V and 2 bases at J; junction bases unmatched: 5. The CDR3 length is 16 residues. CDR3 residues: CASSLAPGGDTDTQYF. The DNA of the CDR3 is TGTGCCAGCAGTTTAGCGCCAGGGGGAGACACAGATACGCAGTATTTT.

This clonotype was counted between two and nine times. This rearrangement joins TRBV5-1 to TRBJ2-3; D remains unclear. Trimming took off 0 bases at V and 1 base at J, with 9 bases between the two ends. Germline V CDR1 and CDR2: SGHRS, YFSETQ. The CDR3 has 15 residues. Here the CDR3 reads CASSLGGWGTDTQYF. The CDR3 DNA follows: TGCGCCAGCAGCTTGGGGGGATGGGGCACAGATACGCAGTATTTT.

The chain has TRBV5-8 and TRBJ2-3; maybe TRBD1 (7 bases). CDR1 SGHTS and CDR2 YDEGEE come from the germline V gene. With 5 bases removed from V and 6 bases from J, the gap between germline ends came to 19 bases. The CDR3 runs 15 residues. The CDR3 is CASRHRGRGTDTQYF. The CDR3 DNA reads TGTGCCAGCAGGCACAGGGGCAGGGGGACTGATACGCAGTATTTT.

CDR3 sequence (DNA): TGCGCCAGCAGCTTGGATCGGCACGCGAACACTGAAGCTTTCTTT. It yields the protein CASSLDRHANTEAFF. The genes are TRBV5-1 and TRBJ1-1; D call uncertain. Trimming took off 0 bases at V and 1 base at J, with 10 bases between the two ends. The CDR3 extends over 15 amino acids. Looked up from germline, CDR1 is SGHRS and CDR2 is YFSETQ.

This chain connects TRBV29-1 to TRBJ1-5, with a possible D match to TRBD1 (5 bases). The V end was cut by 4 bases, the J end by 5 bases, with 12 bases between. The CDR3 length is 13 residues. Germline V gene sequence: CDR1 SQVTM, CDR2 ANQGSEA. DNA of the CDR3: TGCAGCGTTGCCGGGACGGCTGATCAGCCCCAGCATTTT. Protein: CSVAGTADQPQHF.

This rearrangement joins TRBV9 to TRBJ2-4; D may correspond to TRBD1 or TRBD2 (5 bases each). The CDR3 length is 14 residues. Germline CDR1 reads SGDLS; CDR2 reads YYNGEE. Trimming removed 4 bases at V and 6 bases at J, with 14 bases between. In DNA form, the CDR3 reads TGTGCCAGCAGCTCACGGGACGGCCGAAACATTCAGTACTTC. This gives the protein CASSSRDGRNIQYF.

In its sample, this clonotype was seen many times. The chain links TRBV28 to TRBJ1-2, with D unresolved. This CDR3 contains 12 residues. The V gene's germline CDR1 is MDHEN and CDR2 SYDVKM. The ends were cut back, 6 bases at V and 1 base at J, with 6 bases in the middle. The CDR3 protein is CASRPGNYGYTF. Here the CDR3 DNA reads TGTGCCAGCAGGCCCGGTAACTATGGCTACACCTTC.

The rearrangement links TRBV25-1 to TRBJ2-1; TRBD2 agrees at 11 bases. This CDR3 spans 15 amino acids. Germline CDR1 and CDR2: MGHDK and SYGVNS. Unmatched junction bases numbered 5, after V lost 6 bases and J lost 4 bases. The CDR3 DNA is TGTGCCAGCAGACTAGCGGGAGCCGGGTACAATGAGCAGTTCTTC. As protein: CASRLAGAGYNEQFF.

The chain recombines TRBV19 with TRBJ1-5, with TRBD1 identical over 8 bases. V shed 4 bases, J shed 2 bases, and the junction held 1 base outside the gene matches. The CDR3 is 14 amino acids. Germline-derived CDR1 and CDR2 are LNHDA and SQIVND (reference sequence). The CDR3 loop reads CASSKTGGNQPQHF. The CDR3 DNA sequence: TGTGCCAGTAGTAAGACAGGGGGCAATCAGCCCCAGCATTTT.

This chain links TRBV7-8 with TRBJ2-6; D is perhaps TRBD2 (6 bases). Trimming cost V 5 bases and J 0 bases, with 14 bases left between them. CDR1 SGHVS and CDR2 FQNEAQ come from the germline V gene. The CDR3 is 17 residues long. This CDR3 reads CASSRGTASSGANVLTF. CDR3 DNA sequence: TGTGCCAGCAGCCGGGGGACTGCGAGCTCTGGGGCCAACGTCCTGACTTTC.

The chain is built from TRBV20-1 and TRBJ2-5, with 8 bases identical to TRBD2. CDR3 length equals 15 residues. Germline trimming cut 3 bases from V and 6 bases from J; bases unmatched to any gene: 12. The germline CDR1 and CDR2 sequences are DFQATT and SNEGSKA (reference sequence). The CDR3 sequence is CSASAMAGGQKTQYF. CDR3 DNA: TGCAGTGCTAGTGCGATGGCGGGGGGCCAGAAGACCCAGTACTTC.

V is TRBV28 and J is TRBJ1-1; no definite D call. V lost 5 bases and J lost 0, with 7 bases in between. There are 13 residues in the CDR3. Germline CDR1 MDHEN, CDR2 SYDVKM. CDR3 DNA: TGTGCCAGCAGTGCCGGGCTGAACACTGAAGCTTTCTTT. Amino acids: CASSAGLNTEAFF.

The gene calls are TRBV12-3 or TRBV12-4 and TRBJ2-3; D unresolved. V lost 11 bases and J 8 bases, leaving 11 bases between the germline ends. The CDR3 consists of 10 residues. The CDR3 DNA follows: TGTGCCGCCCAACGCGGTACGCAGTATTTT. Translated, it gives CAAQRGTQYF.

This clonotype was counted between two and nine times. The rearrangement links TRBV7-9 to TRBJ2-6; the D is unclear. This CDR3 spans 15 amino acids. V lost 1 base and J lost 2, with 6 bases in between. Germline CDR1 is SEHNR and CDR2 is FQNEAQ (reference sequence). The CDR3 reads CASSLVATGANVLTF. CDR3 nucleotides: TGTGCCAGCAGCTTAGTGGCTACTGGGGCCAACGTCCTGACTTTC. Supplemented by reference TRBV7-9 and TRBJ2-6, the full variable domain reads DTGVSQNPRHKITKRGQNVTFRCDPISEHNRLYWYRQTLGQGPEFLTYFQNEAQLEKSRLLSDRFSAERPKGSFSTLEIQRTEQGDSAMYLCASSLVATGANVLTFGAGSRLTVL.

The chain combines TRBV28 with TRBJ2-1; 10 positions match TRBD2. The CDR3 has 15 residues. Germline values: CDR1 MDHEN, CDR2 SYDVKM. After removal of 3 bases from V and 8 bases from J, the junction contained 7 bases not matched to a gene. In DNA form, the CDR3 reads TGTGCCAGCAGTTTTGCTCCTAGCGGGGGCTATGAGCAGTTCTTC. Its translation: CASSFAPSGGYEQFF.

CDR3 DNA sequence: TGTGCCAGCAGTTACTCAATTTGGGGGAAAGGCTACGAGCAGTACTTC. Translated: CASSYSIWGKGYEQYF. The chain combines TRBV6-5 with TRBJ2-7, with D perhaps TRBD1 or TRBD2 (5 bases each). Germline CDR1 reads MNHEY; CDR2 reads SVGAGI. Trimming cost V 0 bases and J 3 bases, with 15 bases left between them. The CDR3 extends over 16 amino acids.

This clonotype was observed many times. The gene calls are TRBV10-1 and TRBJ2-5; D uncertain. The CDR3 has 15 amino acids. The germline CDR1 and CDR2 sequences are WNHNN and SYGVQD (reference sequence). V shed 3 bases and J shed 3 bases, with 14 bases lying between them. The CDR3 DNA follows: TGCGCCAGCAGTGACCGGGCCTACCCGAAAGAGACCCAGTACTTC. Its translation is CASSDRAYPKETQYF.

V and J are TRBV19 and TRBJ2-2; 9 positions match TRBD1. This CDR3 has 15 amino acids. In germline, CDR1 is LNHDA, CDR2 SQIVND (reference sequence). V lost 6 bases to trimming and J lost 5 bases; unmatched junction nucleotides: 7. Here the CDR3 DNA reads TGTGCCAGTAGGAACAGGGGGCGCGAAACCGGGGAGCTGTTTTTT. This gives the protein CASRNRGRETGELFF.

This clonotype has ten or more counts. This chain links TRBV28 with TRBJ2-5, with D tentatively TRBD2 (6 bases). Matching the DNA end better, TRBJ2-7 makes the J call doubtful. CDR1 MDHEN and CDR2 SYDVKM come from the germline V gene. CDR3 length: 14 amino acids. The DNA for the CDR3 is TGTGCCAGCAGTCGCCCGGGACTCTCCTACGAGCAGTACTTC. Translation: CASSRPGLSYEQYF.

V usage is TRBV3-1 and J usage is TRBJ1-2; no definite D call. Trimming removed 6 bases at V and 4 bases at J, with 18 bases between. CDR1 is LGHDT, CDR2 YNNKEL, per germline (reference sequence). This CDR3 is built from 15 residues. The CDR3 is CASSPTAASSYGYTF. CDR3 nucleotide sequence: TGTGCCAGCAGTCCTACGGCAGCCAGCTCCTATGGCTACACCTTC.

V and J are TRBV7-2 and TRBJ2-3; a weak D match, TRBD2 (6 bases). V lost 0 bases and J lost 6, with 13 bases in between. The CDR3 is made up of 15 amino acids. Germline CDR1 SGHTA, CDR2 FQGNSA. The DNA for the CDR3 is TGTGCCAGCAGCTTAGCCCGCTACCGGGGGGATACGCAGTATTTT. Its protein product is CASSLARYRGDTQYF. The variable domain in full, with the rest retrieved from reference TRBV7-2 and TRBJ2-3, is GAGVSQSPSNKVTEKGKDVELRCDPISGHTALYWYRQSLGQGLEFLIYFQGNSAPDKSGLPSDRFSAERTGGSVSTLTIQRTQQEDSAVYLCASSLARYRGDTQYFGPGTRLTVL.

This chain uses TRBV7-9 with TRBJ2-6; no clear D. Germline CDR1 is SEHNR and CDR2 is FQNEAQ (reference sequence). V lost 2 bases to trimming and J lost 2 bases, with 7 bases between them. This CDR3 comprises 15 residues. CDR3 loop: CASSLMAAGANVLTF. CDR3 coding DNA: TGTGCCAGCAGCTTAATGGCCGCTGGGGCCAACGTCCTGACTTTC.

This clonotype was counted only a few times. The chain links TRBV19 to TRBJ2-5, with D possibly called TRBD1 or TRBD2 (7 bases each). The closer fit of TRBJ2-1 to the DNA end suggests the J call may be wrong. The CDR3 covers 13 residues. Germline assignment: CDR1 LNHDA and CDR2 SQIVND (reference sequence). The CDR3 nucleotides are TGTGCCAGTAGTATCGCAGGGGGGGATGAGCAGTTCTTC. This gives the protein CASSIAGGDEQFF.

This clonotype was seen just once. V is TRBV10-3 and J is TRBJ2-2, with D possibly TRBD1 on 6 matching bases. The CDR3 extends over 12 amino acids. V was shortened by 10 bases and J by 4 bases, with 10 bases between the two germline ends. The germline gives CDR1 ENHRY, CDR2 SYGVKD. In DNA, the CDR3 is TGTGCCACCTCAGGGGCCACCGGGGAGCTGTTTTTT. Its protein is CATSGATGELFF.